The 32 T cell receptor beta chains listed next were all sequenced from one sample in a study of cytomegalovirus exposure and HLA in healthy donors. PCR used 60 Vbeta primers and 13 Jbeta primers. Sequencing used immunoSEQ multiplex PCR; TCRdb keeps in-frame clones, though not all of them. Of nearly 110,000 clones detected, roughly 82% appear once; the ten largest clones hold 2% to 3%. The specimen was PBMCs. The origin of the receptors is a young man in good health and CMV-seropositive.

The gene calls are TRBV5-1 and TRBJ2-5; D may be TRBD1 (5 bases). V was shortened by 0 bases and J by 3 bases, with 9 bases between the two germline ends. The CDR3 loop spans 14 amino acids. Germline V gene data show CDR1 as SGHRS and CDR2 as YFSETQ. The CDR3 bases are TGCGCCAGCAGCTTGGTCCTCAGGGAAGAGACCCAGTACTTC. Protein sequence: CASSLVLREETQYF.

The V call is TRBV9, the J call TRBJ1-3; maybe TRBD1 (6 bases). This CDR3 has 16 amino acids. The ends were cut back, 3 bases at V and 0 bases at J, with 13 bases in the middle. Germline assignment: CDR1 SGDLS and CDR2 YYNGEE. The CDR3 region is CASSGERGYSGNTIYF. The CDR3 nucleotides are TGTGCCAGCAGCGGCGAAAGGGGGTACTCTGGAAACACCATATATTTT.

Comments on this clone: Sequence at one end of the junction differs from germline and may be a read error. The chain links TRBV7-6 to TRBJ1-2, with TRBD1 matching 7 bases. Looked up from germline, CDR1 is SGHVS and CDR2 is FNYEAQ. The CDR3 length is 15 residues. The CDR3 region is CASSLAARGNSGYTF. DNA for the CDR3: TGTGCCAGCAGCTTAGCGGCCAGGGGGAACTCTGGCTACACCTTC.

The rearrangement joins TRBV5-4 to TRBJ1-1, with TRBD1 as a possible D gene (6 bases). Trimming took off 8 bases at V and 2 bases at J, with 10 bases between the two ends. The CDR3 has 12 amino acids. CDR1 SGHNT and CDR2 YYREEE come from the germline V gene (reference sequence). The CDR3 region is CASTGQNTEAFF. The DNA for the CDR3 is TGTGCCAGTACGGGACAAAACACTGAAGCTTTCTTT.

V gene TRBV5-4 combines with J gene TRBJ2-2; TRBD2 is a possible D gene (6 bases). Germline CDR1 reads SGHNT; CDR2 reads YYREEE (reference sequence). This CDR3 contains 16 residues. V was shortened by 2 bases and J by 2 bases, with 13 bases between the two germline ends. The CDR3 DNA reads as TGTGCCAGCAGCTTAGGGGCGGGGCCCAACACCGGGGAGCTGTTTTTT. Translated, it gives CASSLGAGPNTGELFF. Full variable domain (outside the CDR3, taken from reference TRBV5-4 and TRBJ2-2): ETGVTQSPTHLIKTRGQQVTLRCSSQSGHNTVSWYQQALGQGPQFIFQYYREEENGRGNFPPRFSGLQFPNYSSELNVNALELDDSALYLCASSLGAGPNTGELFFGEGSRLTVL.

V gene TRBV6-5 combines with J gene TRBJ1-6; D ambiguous. The CDR3 length is 14 residues. Germline V gives CDR1 MNHEY, CDR2 SVGAGI. V lost 2 bases and J lost 9, with 11 bases in between. The CDR3 is CASSYSGEGSPLHF. DNA for the CDR3: TGTGCCAGCAGTTACAGTGGGGAGGGTTCACCCCTCCACTTT.

V is TRBV5-5 and J is TRBJ2-7; D unclear. The germline V gene encodes CDR1 SGHKS and CDR2 YYEKEE (reference sequence). The CDR3 is made up of 11 amino acids. V dropped 3 bases and J dropped 6 bases, with 7 bases sitting between them. The chain's CDR3 is CASSSAIEQYF. The DNA of the CDR3 is TGTGCCAGCAGCTCCGCTATCGAGCAGTACTTC. Filled out from reference TRBV5-5 and TRBJ2-7, the complete variable domain reads DAGVTQSPTHLIKTRGQQVTLRCSPISGHKSVSWYQQVLGQGPQFIFQYYEKEERGRGNFPDRFSARQFPNYSSELNVNALLLGDSALYLCASSSAIEQYFGPGTRLTVT.

The CDR3 sequence: CASSSIETSNQPQHF. The CDR3 region has the DNA TGTGCCAGTAGCTCGATAGAAACTAGCAATCAGCCCCAGCATTTT. This chain connects TRBV19 to TRBJ1-5, with no clear D. CDR1 is LNHDA, CDR2 SQIVND, per germline (reference sequence). V lost 6 bases and J lost 0, with 12 bases in between. This CDR3 is built from 15 residues.

The J gene is TRBJ1-1, the V gene TRBV6-1, with TRBD1 as a possible D gene (6 bases). The germline V gene encodes CDR1 MNHNS and CDR2 SASEGT. The CDR3 sequence is 15 residues long. Trimming removed 6 bases at V and 0 bases at J, with 14 bases between. The chain's CDR3 is CASRPQGPVNTEAFF. The CDR3 DNA follows: TGTGCCAGCAGACCCCAGGGGCCAGTGAACACTGAAGCTTTCTTT.

The CDR3 bases are TGTGCCATCGGGGGCCTGAACACTGAAGCTTTCTTT. Translated, it gives CAIGGLNTEAFF. The chain combines TRBV10-3 with TRBJ1-1, with a tentative D call TRBD1 (6 bases). The CDR3 is 12 amino acids. V was cut by 8 bases and J by 0 bases, with 7 bases left in between. CDR1 ENHRY and CDR2 SYGVKD come from the germline V gene.

The chain employs TRBV7-9 and TRBJ1-6; TRBD1 is a possible D gene (5 bases). The CDR3 is made up of 17 amino acids. Trimming removed 5 bases at V and 7 bases at J, with 21 bases between. In germline, CDR1 is SEHNR, CDR2 FQNEAQ (reference sequence). The CDR3 sequence: CASSLSTGGPTNSPLHF. The CDR3, as DNA: TGTGCCAGCAGCCTGTCAACGGGGGGACCGACGAATTCACCCCTCCACTTT.

The rearrangement uses TRBV7-8 and TRBJ1-3; D might be TRBD1 (5 bases). The CDR3 loop spans 14 amino acids. V lost 3 bases to trimming and J lost 3 bases, with 9 bases between them. Germline-derived CDR1 and CDR2 are SGHVS and FQNEAQ. Here the CDR3 reads CASSFREGGNTIYF. The DNA of the CDR3 is TGTGCCAGCAGCTTCAGGGAGGGTGGAAACACCATATATTTT. The variable domain in full, with the rest retrieved from reference TRBV7-8 and TRBJ1-3, is GAGVSQSPRYKVAKRGQDVALRCDPISGHVSLFWYQQALGQGPEFLTYFQNEAQLDKSGLPSDRFFAERPEGSVSTLKIQRTQQEDSAVYLCASSFREGGNTIYFGEGSWLTVV.

The rearrangement links TRBV6-5 to TRBJ1-1; D is unresolved. Germline V gene data show CDR1 as MNHEY and CDR2 as SVGAGI. This CDR3 has 15 amino acids. Between the trimmed V and J ends, which lost 0 bases and 0 bases, there was a span of 8 bases. The CDR3 sequence: CASSYSRVVNTEAFF. The DNA of the CDR3 is TGTGCCAGCAGTTACTCTCGGGTCGTGAACACTGAAGCTTTCTTT.

Here the CDR3 reads CATPLTAGGTEAFF. The CDR3 coding sequence is TGTGCCACACCCCTAACGGCGGGGGGGACTGAAGCTTTCTTT. This chain uses TRBV2 with TRBJ1-1; D perhaps matches TRBD1 (5 bases). The length of the CDR3 is 14 residues. V was trimmed by 10 bases and J by 5 bases, leaving 20 bases between them. Germline V gene data show CDR1 as SNHLY and CDR2 as FYNNEI.

The gene calls are TRBV2 and TRBJ1-2; 7 positions agree with TRBD1. CDR3 length equals 15 residues. Trimming at V came to 7 bases and at J to 1 base, leaving 9 bases not matched to a gene. Germline lookup yields CDR1 SNHLY and CDR2 FYNNEI. This CDR3 is CASIEGGVINYGYTF. The CDR3 DNA reads as TGTGCCAGCATCGAAGGGGGCGTAATTAACTATGGCTACACCTTC.

The chain combines TRBV12-2 with TRBJ1-2. TRBV12-2 represents a pseudogene. This CDR3 is 15 amino acids long. CDR3 in DNA: TGTGCAAGTCGCTTAGCCCGCGGGGATAACTATGGCTACACCTTC. Its translation is CASRLARGDNYGYTF.

J is TRBJ2-3 and V is TRBV7-3; 12 nucleotides match TRBD2. The CDR3 is made up of 16 amino acids. Germline V lookup: CDR1 SGHTA, CDR2 FQGTGA. Trimming cost V 4 bases and J 3 bases; bases outside gene matches: 5. The chain's CDR3 is CASSSRTSGDTDTQYF. For the CDR3, the DNA is TGTGCCAGCAGCTCCCGGACTAGCGGGGATACAGATACGCAGTATTTT.

The chain links TRBV2 to TRBJ1-5, with 8 positions matching TRBD1. V shed 7 bases and J 5 bases; nucleotides not matched to a gene: 7. Germline lookup yields CDR1 SNHLY and CDR2 FYNNEI. This CDR3 is built from 14 residues. Written as DNA, the CDR3 is TGTGCCAGCACTAGGACACAGGGGGATCAGCCCCAGCATTTT. Translated: CASTRTQGDQPQHF.

V usage is TRBV6-5 and J usage is TRBJ1-2; TRBD1 agrees at 8 bases. The V gene's germline CDR1 is MNHEY and CDR2 SVGAGI. J gave up 8 bases and V 5 bases, and 10 bases lay outside the gene matches. The CDR3 sequence is 14 residues long. CDR3 nucleotide sequence: TGTGCCAGCAGTCCGACAGGGGAGCCCCGCGGCTACACCTTC. This gives the protein CASSPTGEPRGYTF.

V is TRBV9 and J is TRBJ2-5; TRBD1 might be the D (6 bases). Germline CDR1 and CDR2: SGDLS and YYNGEE. V was pared by 3 bases and J by 5 bases, with 11 bases between. This CDR3 has 13 residues. The CDR3 reads CASSGPGVETQYF. In DNA form, the CDR3 reads TGTGCCAGCAGCGGACCAGGGGTGGAGACCCAGTACTTC.

V usage is TRBV7-2 and J usage is TRBJ1-5; no firm D call. V lost 1 base and J 2 bases, leaving 6 bases between the germline ends. CDR3 length: 14 amino acids. Germline CDR1 and CDR2: SGHTA and FQGNSA. CDR3: CASSLEPRNQPQHF. DNA of the CDR3: TGTGCCAGCAGCTTAGAGCCCCGCAATCAGCCCCAGCATTTT.

V usage is TRBV5-4 and J usage is TRBJ2-1, with a tentative D call TRBD1 (5 bases). CDR3 length: 17 residues. V was trimmed by 9 bases and J by 0 bases, leaving 22 bases between them. Germline V gene data show CDR1 as SGHNT and CDR2 as YYREEE (reference sequence). CDR3 residues: CATRRSTNRGSYNEQFF. The CDR3 DNA is TGTGCCACCCGTCGGAGTACTAATAGGGGCTCCTACAATGAGCAGTTCTTC.

The chain recombines TRBV13 with TRBJ1-4; D uncertain. The germline V gene has CDR1 PRHDT and CDR2 FYEKMQ (reference sequence). V lost 2 bases and J 8 bases, leaving 9 bases between the germline ends. The CDR3 is made up of 13 amino acids. This chain's CDR3 is CASSLWEREKLFF. CDR3 coding DNA: TGTGCCAGCAGCTTATGGGAGAGAGAAAAACTGTTTTTT.

The chain recombines TRBV29-1 with TRBJ1-1; 8 bases map to TRBD1. CDR1 SQVTM and CDR2 ANQGSEA come from the germline V gene. Losses at the gene ends were 3 bases for V and 2 bases for J; bases not matched to a gene: 5. This CDR3 region has 14 residues. CDR3 sequence (DNA): TGCAGCGTTGAGGTGGCAGGGGGCAACACTGAAGCTTTCTTT. Translated, it gives CSVEVAGGNTEAFF.

This clone was seen a handful of times. The chain's CDR3 is CASSQGRAALGQGNYGYTF. The CDR3 nucleotides are TGCGCCAGCAGCCAGGGGCGTGCTGCCCTGGGACAGGGCAACTATGGCTACACCTTC. V usage is TRBV4-1 and J usage is TRBJ1-2; 9 bases match TRBD1. This CDR3 has 19 residues. V lost 3 bases and J lost 2; bases outside the gene matches: 16. The germline gives CDR1 MGHRA, CDR2 YSYEKL.

The chain joins TRBV9 to TRBJ2-1; 7 nucleotides align to TRBD1. This CDR3 contains 14 residues. Germline CDR1 SGDLS, CDR2 YYNGEE. The junction had 3 bases not matched to a gene; V was cut back by 4 bases and J by 2 bases. In DNA, the CDR3 is TGTGCCAGCAGCCCAAGGGGGCCCTACAATGAGCAGTTCTTC. Residues: CASSPRGPYNEQFF. The complete variable domain, with remaining parts taken from reference TRBV9 and TRBJ2-1, reads DSGVTQTPKHLITATGQRVTLRCSPRSGDLSVYWYQQSLDQGLQFLIQYYNGEERAKGNILERFSAQQFPDLHSELNLSSLELGDSALYFCASSPRGPYNEQFFGPGTRLTVL.

This chain connects TRBV2 to TRBJ2-7; possibly TRBD2 for D (5 bases). The CDR3 runs to 14 residues. Germline CDR1 SNHLY, CDR2 FYNNEI. With 6 bases removed from V and 3 bases from J, the gap between germline ends came to 15 bases. The CDR3: CASSRDSTYYEQYF. The DNA for the CDR3 is TGTGCCAGCAGCCGGGATTCGACTTACTACGAGCAGTACTTC.

This clone was observed a few times. The chain links TRBV11-3 to TRBJ1-1; D call uncertain. CDR1 is SGHNT and CDR2 is YENEEA in the germline V gene. CDR3 length: 12 residues. Trimming cost V 3 bases and J 7 bases, with 9 bases left between them. The CDR3 here is CASSFAEGEAFF. The CDR3 DNA reads as TGTGCCAGCAGCTTCGCAGAGGGTGAAGCTTTCTTT.

CDR3 DNA: TGTGCCAGTAGTACACAGGGTTGGTTCACCGGGGAGCTGTTTTTT. Its protein is CASSTQGWFTGELFF. The J gene is TRBJ2-2, the V gene TRBV19; TRBD1 might be the D (6 bases). Germline V gene sequence: CDR1 LNHDA, CDR2 SQIVND (reference sequence). V was cut by 4 bases and J by 4 bases, with 13 bases left in between. This CDR3 region has 15 residues.

V and J are TRBV23-1 and TRBJ2-7, with D perhaps matching TRBD2 (7 bases). TRBV23-1 is classed as an ORF, of uncertain function. The CDR3 runs to 16 residues. With 0 bases removed from V and 4 bases from J, the gap between germline ends came to 16 bases. The CDR3 loop is CASSQSGRGAPYEQYF. DNA of the CDR3: TGCGCCAGCAGTCAATCCGGCCGGGGGGCCCCATACGAGCAGTACTTC.

As concerns this clone: One junction end disagrees with the germline gene, perhaps due to a read error. The chain links TRBV19 to TRBJ2-6; the match to TRBD1 covers 11 bases. The CDR3 covers 19 residues. Germline CDR1 reads LNHDA; CDR2 reads SQIVND (reference sequence). Written as DNA, the CDR3 is TGTGCCAGTAGTCTTTTCGGACAGGGGGCACCCTCTGGGGCCAACGGCCTGACTTTC. Translated: CASSLFGQGAPSGANGLTF.

The J gene is TRBJ1-6, the V gene TRBV5-1, with D tentatively TRBD1 (5 bases). V was pared by 1 base and J by 8 bases, with 16 bases between. Germline assignment: CDR1 SGHRS and CDR2 YFSETQ. The length of the CDR3 is 16 residues. The CDR3: CASSLTGNRRDSPLHF. CDR3 sequence (DNA): TGCGCCAGCAGCTTGACAGGCAATCGTCGCGATTCACCCCTCCACTTT.